This TCR beta chain originates from a study of cytomegalovirus exposure and HLA in healthy donors. Some clones are missing from TCRdb's copy, which holds only in-frame ones; the method was immunoSEQ multiplex PCR. The repertoire holds about 200,000 clones, 80% to 90% seen once, with 2.9% in the top ten. Overall study results and limits: As was reported, the classifier diagnosed cytomegalovirus status with high specificity and sensitivity. The authors listed some 150 TCR beta chains as cytomegalovirus-associated. Whilst most TCR sequences proved rare, a subset of public TCRs occurred across many donors.

The CDR3 is made up of 15 amino acids. V dropped 7 bases and J dropped 5 bases, with 19 bases sitting between them. Germline CDR1 SGHRS, CDR2 YFSETQ. As concerns this clone: Antigen specificity is unknown.

V is TRBV5-1 and J is TRBJ2-1; D might be TRBD1 (5 bases). This receptor was identified in a woman in her late teens or twenties in good health and CMV-seronegative. Material: PBMCs. The CDR3 coding sequence is TGCGCCAGCTGCATTACCACAGGTAAAAACAATGAGCAGTTCTTC. Its protein product is CASCITTGKNNEQFF. Looking up the rest from reference TRBV5-1 and TRBJ2-1 gives the full variable domain: KAGVTQTPRYLIKTRGQQVTLSCSPISGHRSVSWYQQTPGQGLQFLFEYFSETQRNKGNFPGRFSGRQFSNSRSEMNVSTLELGDSALYLCASCITTGKNNEQFFGPGTRLTVL.